This T cell receptor (beta chain) derives from a study of metastatic and nonmetastatic thyroid tumors. Looking at the study overall: Both malignant and benign thyroid patients supplied peripheral blood and tumor or nodule tissue samples, across which the repertoires of these patients were then compared.

Authors' processing steps: Building a distant-metastasis classifier for papillary thyroid cancer drew on CDR3 differences across clinicopathological groups. TCRdb re-called the PCR reads through MiXCR. TCRdb, not the authors, supplied the V and J calls. The sample contains roughly 40,000 clones, approximately 17% of which appear only once. There are many counts of this clone. Its antigen is unknown. Germline V gene sequence: CDR1 MNHEY, CDR2 SVGAGI. Losses at the gene ends were 2 bases for V and 3 bases for J; bases not matched to a gene: 6. The CDR3 runs to 15 residues. Treatment of any kind had been given to no patient before thyroid surgery. Broader study findings: Versus benign nodules, malignant thyroid tumors reportedly had significantly higher TCR beta diversity, in blood and tumor.

The V call is TRBV6-5, the J call TRBJ2-7; the match to TRBD1 covers 8 bases. The receptor comes from a female donor with papillary thyroid cancer or a benign thyroid nodule (not recorded which). Some clones in this sample may be carry-over from other donors' samples. Sequencing input: tumor tissue. CDR3 protein: CASSYGGQGVYEQYF. CDR3 nucleotide sequence: TGTGCCAGCAGTTACGGCGGACAGGGTGTCTACGAGCAGTACTTC.